The entry that follows covers one T cell receptor (beta chain) sequence. Each replicate PCR on the sorted subsets used about 220 ng DNA (approximately 33,000 T cell genomes). Sequencing was performed with immunoSEQ multiplex PCR; in TCRdb, only in-frame clones are kept and a portion is missing. The sample includes roughly 2,000,000 clones, roughly 95% of them seen just once. Germline CDR1 reads MNHNS; CDR2 reads SASEGT. CDR3 length equals 14 residues. V was pared by 3 bases and J by 4 bases, with 12 bases between. The sample is drawn from a study of shared clonotypes between healthy human individuals. Terminally differentiated effector memory CD45RA+ cells were excluded from the naive CD8 cells, which were CD45RO-negative and positively selected for CCR7.

The chain couples TRBV6-1 to TRBJ1-2; no reliable D call. Sequenced material: naive CD8+ T cells sorted from blood. This clonotype originated in a man younger than 35 in good health. CDR3 amino acids: CASSDIGLGYGYTF. Written as DNA, the CDR3 is TGTGCCAGCAGTGACATAGGGCTTGGCTATGGCTACACCTTC.